This T cell receptor beta chain appears in the sequencing data of a study of shared clonotypes between healthy human individuals. Worth noting for this clone: Its antigen is currently unknown.

How the authors handled the data: ImmunoSEQ supplied junction-only sequences lacking quality scores, so filtering was different. Profiling relied on immunoSEQ multiplex PCR, and the TCRdb table lists in-frame clones only, not all of them. D and trimming were read from the DNA, whereas the V and J calls and clone size are those reported in that table. Among about 1 million clones listed, more than 65% were seen once. Germline V lookup: CDR1 SGHDT, CDR2 YYEEEE. V lost 0 bases and J 7 bases, leaving 11 bases between the germline ends. The CDR3 loop spans 15 amino acids. General study points: When naive CD4 clonotypes were compared across a handful of donors, around 5% were shared.

The sequence was obtained from a man aged 18 to 29 in good health. The specimen was memory CD4+ T cells sorted from blood. Subset denoted: CD45RA-negative fraction. This chain connects TRBV5-6 to TRBJ1-6; no clear D. The CDR3 spells CASSLDGLVNSPLHF. Written as DNA, the CDR3 is TGTGCCAGCAGCTTGGATGGGCTCGTAAATTCACCCCTCCACTTT. The variable domain in full, completed from reference TRBV5-6 and TRBJ1-6, reads DAGVTQSPTHLIKTRGQQVTLRCSPKSGHDTVSWYQQALGQGPQFIFQYYEEEERQRGNFPDRFSGHQFPNYSSELNVNALLLGDSALYLCASSLDGLVNSPLHFGNGTRLTVT.